What follows describes a single T cell receptor (beta chain). The antigen remains undetermined. TCR beta cDNA libraries had unique molecular identifiers. T cells numbering roughly 0.95 to 10 million yielded 450,000 to 600,000 cDNA molecules. One entry per CDR3 protein results from TCRdb running MiXCR on the PCR reads. The data hold roughly 670,000 distinct CDR3 sequences, with approximately 60% observed a single time. The entry originates in a study of post-analysis software for immune sequencing data. About the research overall: There were relapsing-remitting, secondary progressive and progressive-relapsing multiple sclerosis among the disease courses included. Whole-study results and caveats: Five TRBV segments occurring more often in patients than controls included TRBV5-6, TRBV5-1 and TRBV20-1. F-measure co-clustering was strong for batch-matched samples.

Germline CDR1 SGHRS, CDR2 YFSETQ. CDR3 length: 17 residues. Deletions cut 0 bases from V and 3 bases from J, with 18 bases between. Sequencing was done on a sample of blood. The clonotype originates from a girl under 10 years old with multiple sclerosis. The rearrangement joins TRBV5-1 to TRBJ2-5; D tentatively reads TRBD1 or TRBD2 (5 bases each). This chain's CDR3 is CASSLGWTGTIEETQYF. The CDR3 DNA follows: TGCGCCAGCAGCTTGGGCTGGACCGGGACGATAGAAGAGACCCAGTACTTC.